This TCR beta chain was observed in a study of long-term antiretroviral therapy in people with HIV. General study findings and limits: Dominant in the repertoire at all time points were clones expanded before ART. Controls had broader CDR3 length ranges than HIV repertoires did. The blood, collected between about 2004 and 2017, was possibly taken under older ART regimens.

CDR3 length: 13 residues. V was clipped by 5 bases and J by 5 bases, with 13 bases between them. Germline loops: CDR1 LGHNA, CDR2 YSLEER. At minimum, one pre-ART and two post-ART PBMC samples were obtained from each donor. Survey-level immunoSEQ v3.0 assays were run. Produced via immunoSEQ multiplex PCR; TCRdb's table is partial and in-frame only. Altogether about 20,000 clones are present, about nine tenths being singletons, with the ten largest covering about 9%. Notes on this clone: Antigen: not known.

The receptor was isolated from a woman in her thirties with HIV. The source material was unsorted PBMCs, sampled about 4.6 years before starting antiretroviral therapy. The chain uses TRBV4-3 and TRBJ2-7, with D perhaps matching TRBD2 (5 bases). CDR3 region: CASSLWGVDEQYF. CDR3 sequence (DNA): TGCGCCAGCAGCTTGTGGGGAGTTGACGAGCAGTACTTC.